This TCR beta chain was recorded in a study of CD8 T cells in ankylosing spondylitis (dated 2017 in TCRdb). Study-level background: T cell receptor beta repertoires were profiled in healthy donors and ankylosing spondylitis patients so that disease-linked TCR variants could be found. The whole study cohort included about a hundred healthy donors and 20 to 30 ankylosing spondylitis patients. Samples of peripheral blood were taken, and for ankylosing spondylitis patients, synovial fluid was collected as well.

Overall results and qualifications from the work: The disease-linked clones showed a CD8+ phenotype and occurred at relatively low frequencies in peripheral blood. Some TCR beta motif variants had previously been reported in synovial fluid and blood of reactive arthritis patients, which suggested common disease-initiation mechanisms. Significant enrichment of the disease-linked clones was reported in matched synovial fluid samples from ankylosing spondylitis patients. A TCR beta motif made up of eight or nine highly homologous amino acid variants appeared to be characteristic of blood from ankylosing spondylitis patients.

Sequencer: Illumina HiSeq 2500. TCR beta libraries were prepared by quantitative 5'-RACE with molecular barcodes. The original pipeline was this. A new computational method based on a probabilistic model of VDJ rearrangement was used to identify disease-linked TCR variants. TCRdb passed the public sequencing reads through fastp at Q25 and MiXCR, retaining productive beta sequences. Entries that share a CDR3 protein sequence are merged under the most common genes and DNA. It is TCRdb's table, rather than the study itself, that gives the V and J calls and clone size. This sample gives some 120,000 distinct CDR3 sequences in total; approximately 14% of them show up just once. 2.5% to 3% of the sample comes from the top ten. Sequences SQVTM (CDR1) and ANQGSEA (CDR2) are obtained from the germline V gene. V has 6 bases trimmed and J has 7 bases trimmed; junction bases matching no gene number 8. The CDR3 sequence holds 12 residues, the cysteine and phenylalanine included. Only the CDR3 part of the read is kept: 36 bases, read in frame from the first base.

This clonotype was detected many times. Its target antigen remains unknown. Base qualities are missing; no much larger clone stands one base away. The chain is assembled from TRBV29-1 and TRBJ2-5, and 7 bases in between align with TRBD1. The receptor's source is a female donor with ankylosing spondylitis or in good health (not recorded which). Sequenced sample: blood, either unsorted or a sorted T cell fraction (not recorded which). In nucleotides, the sequence is TGCAGCGTCCCGACAGGGATTGGGACCCAGTACTTC. This gives the protein CSVPTGIGTQYF. The CDR3, completed at both ends by the reference TRBV29-1 and TRBJ2-5 genes, gives the full variable domain SAVISQKPSRDICQRGTSLTIQCQVDSQVTMMFWYRQQPGQSLTLIATANQGSEATYESGFVIDKFPISRPNLTFSTLTVSNMSPEDSSIYLCSVPTGIGTQYFGPGTRLLVL.